The clone carrying this T cell receptor (beta chain) was seen repeatedly, ten times or more. Its target is unknown. This entry belongs to a study of spatial heterogeneity in lung cancer. Across the study: Alpha-chain sequences were detected in numbers that were consistently lower than beta-chain sequences. Across tumor regions, counts of TCR transcripts showed a strong correlation with a T cell module score derived from matched bulk RNA-seq. Overall study results and limits: Mutation tallies in tumors tracked expanded intratumoral alpha and beta TCR counts.

MiXCR, run by TCRdb on the 5' RACE reads, gives a single entry per CDR3 protein. The sample consists of approximately 25,000 distinct CDR3 sequences, under 9.5% of them appearing once. The time point: sample taken at primary tumor resection. Donation came from around 77 patients with untreated early-stage non-small cell lung cancer. Tumor, nontumor lung or frozen PBMC supplied whole RNA that was sequenced unsorted. Sequenced material: lung tumor tissue, taken at surgery. The receptor comes from a male donor with early-stage non-small cell lung cancer.

CDR3 residues: CASSLAGVGYTF. The CDR3 DNA reads as TGTGCCAGCAGCTTAGCAGGGGTTGGCTACACCTTC. The V gene is TRBV7-2, the J gene TRBJ1-2; TRBD1 might be the D (5 bases). CDR3 length: 12 amino acids. V was clipped by 0 bases and J by 7 bases, with 6 bases between them. In germline, CDR1 is SGHTA, CDR2 FQGNSA.